This is a list of T cell receptor delta chains from one sample in a study of gamma-delta T cells after stem cell transplantation. TCRdb re-analyzed the RT-PCR reads via CATT. Of around 2,000 delta-chain clones in the sample, over 20% are singletons; the top ten hold 25%. Input material: gamma-delta T cells. Receptor source: a human donor. It is not recorded whose cells these are; they may come from a transplant donor. CDR3s leave out the opening cysteine and the closing phenylalanine or tryptophan. D genes are given only for firm matches.

CDR3 protein: ACDNLLGDTRVDTDKLI; D gene: TRDD3; V gene: TRDV2; J gene: TRDJ1
CDR3 protein: ACDTVRPTDLGDTRSLRKLI; D gene: TRDD3; V gene: TRDV2; J gene: TRDJ1
CDR3 protein: ACEGLLLGDTRNTDKLI; D gene: TRDD3; V gene: TRDV2; J gene: TRDJ1
CDR3 protein: ALGGIPGGYFI; D gene: TRDD3; V gene: TRDV1; J gene: TRDJ1
CDR3 protein: ACDTVGYTDKLI; D gene: NA; V gene: TRDV2; J gene: TRDJ1
CDR3 protein: ACDPVLGAPNTDKLI; D gene: TRDD3; V gene: TRDV2; J gene: TRDJ1
CDR3 protein: ALGELSLARGIDREAWDTRQMF; D gene: TRDD3; V gene: TRDV1; J gene: TRDJ3
CDR3 protein: AAIVLGERTKLI; D gene: TRDD3; V gene: TRAV29/DV5; J gene: TRDJ1
CDR3 protein: ACDTLGLYPNRFTDKLI; D gene: NA; V gene: TRDV2; J gene: TRDJ1
CDR3 protein: ACDTVGGGYAGKLI; D gene: TRDD3; V gene: TRDV2; J gene: TRDJ1
CDR3 protein: ACDTLGDTGGDWGIRSSWDTRQMF; D gene: TRDD3; V gene: TRDV2; J gene: TRDJ3
CDR3 protein: ACLSMGDNAPTDKLI; D gene: TRDD3; V gene: TRDV2; J gene: TRDJ1
CDR3 protein: ALGELWISGGYAGDKLI; D gene: TRDD3; V gene: TRDV1; J gene: TRDJ1
CDR3 protein: ACDTVTLPADKLI; D gene: NA; V gene: TRDV2; J gene: TRDJ1
CDR3 protein: ACDKLGDTRTDKLI; D gene: TRDD3; V gene: TRDV2; J gene: TRDJ1
CDR3 protein: ACDPLGAYWGPNTDKLI; D gene: TRDD3; V gene: TRDV2; J gene: TRDJ1
CDR3 protein: AFSGFSAWGYTDKLI; D gene: NA; V gene: TRDV3; J gene: TRDJ1
CDR3 protein: ACDVVLGDTRSWDTRQMF; D gene: TRDD3; V gene: TRDV2; J gene: TRDJ3
CDR3 protein: ACDTWESDGGLSPYTDKLI; D gene: TRDD3; V gene: TRDV2; J gene: TRDJ1
CDR3 protein: ALGERVPGRGWGILNTDKLI; D gene: TRDD3; V gene: TRDV1; J gene: TRDJ1
CDR3 protein: ACDTAERGIRHTDKLI; D gene: TRDD3; V gene: TRDV2; J gene: TRDJ1
CDR3 protein: ACDAASSTGGYTWDTRQMF; D gene: TRDD3; V gene: TRDV2; J gene: TRDJ3
CDR3 protein: ACDAIKSWGIHTDKLI; D gene: TRDD3; V gene: TRDV2; J gene: TRDJ1
CDR3 protein: AAMPPRAWGPYTDKLI; D gene: NA; V gene: TRAV29/DV5; J gene: TRDJ1
CDR3 protein: ACDTVGPLGEDDPLI; D gene: TRDD3; V gene: TRDV2; J gene: TRDJ1